The clone carrying this TCR beta chain came up a few times. Separate cDNA molecules each had unique molecular identifiers attached to them. TCRdb called the 5' RACE reads again in MiXCR, with one record for every CDR3 protein. The data show more than 95,000 distinct CDR3 sequences, around 17% seen once. The data derive from a study of early T cells in non-severe SARS-CoV-2 infection. The overall study: The chains were unpaired, and the sequenced material was bulk RNA from unsorted whole blood.

The sequenced sample was whole blood. The receptor's source is an adult who was a healthcare worker with PCR-confirmed SARS-CoV-2 infection or an uninfected control (not recorded which).

CDR3: CASSESEGFGGEEQFF. CDR3 DNA: TGTGCCAGCAGTGAATCAGAAGGGTTCGGGGGGGAAGAGCAGTTCTTC. The chain joins TRBV6-1 to TRBJ2-1, with 8 bases matching TRBD2. Germline V gene data show CDR1 as MNHNS and CDR2 as SASEGT. J lost 10 bases, V lost 2 bases, and 13 bases had no gene match. The CDR3 runs 16 residues.